A single sample is the source of the 6 T cell receptor beta chains below, sequenced in a study of cytotoxic CD8 clonotypes in ibrutinib-treated CLL. Sequencing used immunoSEQ multiplex PCR; TCRdb keeps in-frame clones, though not all of them. The repertoire holds some 150,000 clones, with 79% as singletons. The material sequenced was PBMCs, taken after 12 months of ibrutinib treatment. The receptors stem from a human donor with chronic lymphocytic leukemia.

The V and J genes are TRBV5-6 and TRBJ2-3; 8 nucleotides align to TRBD1. The CDR3 has 19 amino acids. Germline loops: CDR1 SGHDT, CDR2 YYEEEE. V shed 9 bases, J shed 2 bases, and the junction held 23 bases outside the gene matches. The CDR3 sequence is CATQGGLSAGGPTTDTQYF. CDR3 coding DNA: TGTGCCACACAGGGGGGATTGAGCGCCGGCGGCCCGACCACAGATACGCAGTATTTT.

The chain is built from TRBV30 and TRBJ2-7; no reliable D call. The germline V gene encodes CDR1 GTSNPN and CDR2 SVGIG (reference sequence). The V end lost 0 bases, the J end lost 1 base, and 1 base lay between the germline ends. The CDR3 is 11 residues long. The CDR3 reads CAWSVSYEQYF. DNA of the CDR3: TGTGCCTGGAGTGTTTCCTACGAGCAGTACTTC.

This clone is a singleton in its sample. The rearrangement links TRBV27 to TRBJ2-1; D is perhaps TRBD1 or TRBD2 (5 bases each). The V and J ends lost 0 bases and 6 bases respectively, with 15 bases between them. Germline V CDR1 and CDR2: MNHEY, SMNVEV (reference sequence). The CDR3 is 16 residues long. The CDR3 DNA reads TGTGCCAGCAGTTTATCGTGGGGGTTGGTCCCCAATGAGCAGTTCTTC. Its protein is CASSLSWGLVPNEQFF.

J is TRBJ2-7 and V is TRBV7-2; D unclear. Trimming shortened V by 2 bases and J by 0 bases, and 8 bases separated the two germline ends. CDR1 is SGHTA and CDR2 is FQGNSA in the germline V gene. The CDR3 is 14 residues long. The CDR3 protein is CASSLYQSSYEQYF. CDR3 DNA: TGTGCCAGCAGCTTATATCAGAGCTCCTACGAGCAGTACTTC. The variable domain in full, completed from reference TRBV7-2 and TRBJ2-7, reads GAGVSQSPSNKVTEKGKDVELRCDPISGHTALYWYRQSLGQGLEFLIYFQGNSAPDKSGLPSDRFSAERTGGSVSTLTIQRTQQEDSAVYLCASSLYQSSYEQYFGPGTRLTVT.

The chain links TRBV2 to TRBJ1-5, with unresolved D. Looked up from germline, CDR1 is SNHLY and CDR2 is FYNNEI. The V and J ends lost 6 bases and 3 bases respectively, with 9 bases between them. This CDR3 region has 13 residues. The CDR3 region is CASSRQSNQPQHF. DNA of the CDR3: TGTGCCAGCAGCCGACAATCCAATCAGCCCCAGCATTTT.

This clone was seen many times. CDR3 residues: CSVGGEGRGYTF. The DNA of the CDR3 is TGCAGCGTTGGTGGCGAGGGCCGCGGCTACACCTTC. J is TRBJ1-2 and V is TRBV29-1; no clear D. Looked up from germline, CDR1 is SQVTM and CDR2 is ANQGSEA. V dropped 4 bases and J dropped 8 bases, with 14 bases sitting between them. The CDR3 covers 12 residues.